The clone carrying this T cell receptor beta chain occurred a few times. The target antigen is unknown. From the 5' RACE reads, TCRdb called clonotypes with MiXCR, one entry per CDR3 protein. The sample contains hundreds of thousands of distinct CDR3 sequences, approximately 8.3% of which appear only once. This sample stems from a study of identical twins. This CDR3 comprises 17 residues. The junction had 10 bases not matched to a gene; V was cut back by 1 base and J by 3 bases. Germline V gene lookup returns CDR1 SGHTA and CDR2 FQGNSA. Study results and caveats: Out-of-frame alpha sequences shared by twins were enriched for low generation probability.

The data were also submitted as part of a second study, on yellow fever vaccine responses in identical twins.

Sequencing was done on a sample of memory (CD45RO+) T cells sorted from blood. The chain uses TRBV7-2 and TRBJ2-3; 7 bases map to TRBD1. The TCR sequence derives from a woman aged 18-35 years in good health. This CDR3 reads CASSLGYRGVRTDTQYF. The CDR3, as DNA: TGTGCCAGCAGCTTAGGTTACAGGGGAGTGAGGACAGATACGCAGTATTTT.